One T cell receptor (beta chain) is described in this entry. The antigen is unknown. Investigators pulled total RNA out of whole blood and did not sort T cells. This record belongs to a study of monozygotic twins with inflammatory bowel disease. Germline V gene data show CDR1 as SGDLS and CDR2 as YYNGEE. This CDR3 spans 15 amino acids. Per sample, reverse transcription was split into eight reactions. Template switching was used to attach UMIs, which incorporated a 6-nucleotide sample barcode. Reanalyzing the 5' RACE reads, TCRdb keeps one entry per CDR3 protein, without DNA. The listing contains hundreds of thousands of distinct CDR3 sequences. Broader study findings: TCRbeta diversity (inverse Simpson) was lower in IBD patients than in healthy co-twins.

The rearrangement uses TRBV9 and TRBJ2-7; TCRdb names TRBD1, which stays unverified in the absence of DNA. Sequencing was carried out using blood. The TCR originated in a human donor with ulcerative colitis or Crohn's disease, or a healthy co-twin of an affected twin (not recorded which). Here the CDR3 reads CASSGSDRPGFEQYF.